The 9 T cell receptor beta chains given below trace back to one sample, sequenced in a study of vaccination and CD4 T cells after COVID-19. No antigen has been assigned to these receptors. Indicated treatment: roughly ten-day PBMC culture with coronavirus spike peptide pools or control peptides (ViraFEST assay). The Oncomine TCR Beta short-read assay sequenced DNA from cultured CD4+ T cells. TCRdb re-derived calls from the PCR reads in MiXCR, one entry per CDR3 protein. The sample records 2,500 to 4,000 distinct CDR3 sequences, around 80% being singletons. The sequenced sample was CD4+ T cells from blood, cultured in vitro. These receptors were taken from a human donor who had recovered from COVID-19.

The chain recombines TRBV28 with TRBJ1-1; D is perhaps TRBD1 (5 bases). V lost 3 bases, J lost 10 bases, and 21 bases lay in between. The CDR3 is made up of 15 amino acids. CDR1 is MDHEN and CDR2 is SYDVKM in the germline V gene. The CDR3: CASSLGLDTVPRAFF. DNA of the CDR3: TGTGCCAGCAGTTTGGGGCTGGACACGGTACCTAGAGCTTTCTTT.

The gene calls are TRBV2 and TRBJ1-2; the D gene is possibly TRBD1 (5 bases). The CDR3 covers 13 residues. V lost 6 bases to trimming and J lost 6 bases, with 14 bases between them. Germline CDR1 is SNHLY and CDR2 is FYNNEI. CDR3 sequence reads: CASSGGWDDGYTF. The CDR3 coding sequence is TGTGCCAGCAGCGGGGGGTGGGATGATGGCTACACCTTC.

V gene TRBV20-1 combines with J gene TRBJ2-1; D possibly corresponds to TRBD1 (5 bases). The CDR3 is 14 residues long. The V gene lost 4 bases and the J gene lost 8 bases, with 18 bases spanning the gap. Germline assignment: CDR1 DFQATT and CDR2 SNEGSKA (reference sequence). CDR3 nucleotide sequence: TGCAGTGCTATGAGGTCAGGGCCTAGGGATGAGCAGTTCTTC. It is translated as CSAMRSGPRDEQFF.

The V call is TRBV7-9, the J call TRBJ2-2; D gene unclear. The germline CDR1 and CDR2 sequences are SEHNR and FQNEAQ (reference sequence). V lost 6 bases to trimming and J lost 6 bases, with 11 bases between them. This CDR3 contains 13 residues. The CDR3 sequence: CASSLGPAGELFF. The CDR3 DNA is TGTGCCAGCAGTCTTGGTCCCGCCGGGGAGCTGTTTTTT.

The chain combines TRBV7-2 with TRBJ2-5; D may match TRBD1 or TRBD2 (6 bases each). This CDR3 is built from 14 residues. Germline CDR1 reads SGHTA; CDR2 reads FQGNSA. V was shortened by 6 bases and J by 9 bases, with 20 bases between the two germline ends. CDR3: CASSRGGTLGPQYF. The CDR3 coding sequence is TGTGCCAGCAGTCGAGGGGGGACCCTCGGGCCCCAGTACTTC.

This clonotype is large. The chain couples TRBV6-1 to TRBJ2-2, with D unclear. From germline, CDR1 is MNHNS and CDR2 SASEGT. V lost 7 bases and J lost 1, with 7 bases in between. The CDR3 spans 13 residues. CDR3 sequence: CASTRMNTGELFF. CDR3 in DNA: TGTGCCAGCACACGGATGAACACCGGGGAGCTGTTTTTT.

This clonotype was observed a handful of times. The J gene is TRBJ1-4, the V gene TRBV29-1, with unresolved D. Per the germline V gene, CDR1 is SQVTM and CDR2 is ANQGSEA. The V end was cut by 6 bases, the J end by 2 bases, with 10 bases between. This CDR3 region has 13 residues. The CDR3: CSVAQHTNEKLFF. The CDR3 DNA sequence: TGCAGCGTCGCGCAACACACTAATGAAAAACTGTTTTTT.

J is TRBJ1-2 and V is TRBV27; 8 positions match TRBD1. Germline V gene lookup returns CDR1 MNHEY and CDR2 SMNVEV (reference sequence). The CDR3 runs 17 residues. Trimming cost V 4 bases and J 1 base; bases outside gene matches: 11. CDR3 residues: CASSSYLRQGINYGYTF. DNA for the CDR3: TGTGCCAGCAGTTCATACCTCAGACAGGGGATTAACTATGGCTACACCTTC.

V and J are TRBV18 and TRBJ1-2, with no clear D. CDR3 size: 12 residues. Trimming cost V 1 base and J 8 bases, with 8 bases left between them. Per germline, CDR1 KGHSH and CDR2 LQKENI. The chain's CDR3 is CASSPRGGGYTF. CDR3 sequence (DNA): TGTGCCAGCTCACCACGTGGAGGAGGCTACACCTTC.